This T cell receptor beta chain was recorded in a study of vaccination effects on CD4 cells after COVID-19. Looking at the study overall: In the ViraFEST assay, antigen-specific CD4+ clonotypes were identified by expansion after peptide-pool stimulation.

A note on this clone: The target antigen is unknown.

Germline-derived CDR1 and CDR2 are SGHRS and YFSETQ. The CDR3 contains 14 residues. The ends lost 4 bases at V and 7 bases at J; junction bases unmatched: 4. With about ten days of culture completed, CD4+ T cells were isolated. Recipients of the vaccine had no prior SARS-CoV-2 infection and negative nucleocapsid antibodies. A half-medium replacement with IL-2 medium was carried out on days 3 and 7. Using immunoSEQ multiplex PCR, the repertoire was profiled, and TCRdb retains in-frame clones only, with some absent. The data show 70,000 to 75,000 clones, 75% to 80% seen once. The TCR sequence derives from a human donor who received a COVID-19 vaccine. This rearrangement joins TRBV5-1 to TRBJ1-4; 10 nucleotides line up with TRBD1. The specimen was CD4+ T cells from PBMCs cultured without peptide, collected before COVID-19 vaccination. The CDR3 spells CASSVTGGLEKLFF. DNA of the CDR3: TGCGCCAGCAGCGTGACAGGGGGCCTTGAAAAACTGTTTTTT.